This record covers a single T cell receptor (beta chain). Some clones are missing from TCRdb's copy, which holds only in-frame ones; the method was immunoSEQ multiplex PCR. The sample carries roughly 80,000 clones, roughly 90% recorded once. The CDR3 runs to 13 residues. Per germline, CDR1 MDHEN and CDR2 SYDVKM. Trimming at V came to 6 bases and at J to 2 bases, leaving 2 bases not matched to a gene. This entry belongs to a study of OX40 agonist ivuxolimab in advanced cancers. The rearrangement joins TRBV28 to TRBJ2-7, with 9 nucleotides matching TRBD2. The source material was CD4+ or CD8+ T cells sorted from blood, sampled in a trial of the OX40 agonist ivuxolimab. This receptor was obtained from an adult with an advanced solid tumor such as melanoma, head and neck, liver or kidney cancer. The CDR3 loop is CASRIAGAYEQYF. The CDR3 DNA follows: TGTGCCAGCAGAATAGCGGGAGCCTACGAGCAGTACTTC.